Listed below are T cell receptor beta chains from one sample, sequenced in a study of T-cell memory formation after mild COVID-19. TCRdb re-called the 5' RACE reads with MiXCR, one entry per CDR3 protein. The sample records 140,000 to 150,000 distinct CDR3 sequences, approximately 5.7% being singletons. What was sequenced was PBMCs or a T cell subset sorted from them (not recorded which). All receptors derive from an adult woman who had mild COVID-19 (a few samples of this study predate the infection). Cell type and time point are not known. CDR3s include the opening cysteine and the closing phenylalanine or tryptophan. Fields, in order: V gene, D gene, clone size, J gene, CDR3 DNA, CDR3 protein. A D gene is named only where the DNA matches it firmly. Clone sizes are given selectively: once, few, many, or a class where the clone is expanded.

V: TRBV20-1; D: TRBD1; size: many; J: TRBJ2-5; DNA: TGCAGTGCTAGAGCCGTTCGGCAGAGGGACAGGGGGCAGGGGCAAGAGACCCAGTACTTC; CDR3: CSARAVRQRDRGQGQETQYF
V: TRBV5-1; D: .; size: .; J: TRBJ1-1; DNA: TGCGCCAGCAGTTATCAGGGAAGTGAAGGAGCTTTCTTT; CDR3: CASSYQGSEGAFF
V: TRBV2; D: .; size: .; J: TRBJ1-2; DNA: TGTGCCAGCGCCCCAGGAGATACCCTTTCTGGCTACACCTTC; CDR3: CASAPGDTLSGYTF
V: TRBV13; D: .; size: few; J: TRBJ2-1; DNA: TGTGCCAGCAGCTTACCCGGGAGAAATGAGCAGTTCTTC; CDR3: CASSLPGRNEQFF
V: TRBV20-1; D: TRBD1; size: many; J: TRBJ1-5; DNA: TGCAGTGCTAGAGGCCCGACCCCGGGACAGCTAAATCAGCCCCAGCATTTT; CDR3: CSARGPTPGQLNQPQHF
V: TRBV29-1; D: TRBD1; size: many; J: TRBJ1-1; DNA: TGCAGCCCTCCCGAAGGGGACAGGAAAGTGCTAGCTTTCTTT; CDR3: CSPPEGDRKVLAFF
V: TRBV5-4; D: .; size: few; J: TRBJ1-4; DNA: TGTGCCAGCAGCTCCCCCCGGGACGGTGAAAAACTGTTTTTT; CDR3: CASSSPRDGEKLFF
V: TRBV27; D: .; size: many; J: TRBJ2-1; DNA: TGTGCCAGCAGTTTATCCCCCCGGACTACGTACAATGAGCAGTTCTTC; CDR3: CASSLSPRTTYNEQFF
V: TRBV24-1; D: TRBD1; size: many; J: TRBJ2-7; DNA: TGTGCCACAGGACACGCAGGGGGCTACGAGCAGTACTTC; CDR3: CATGHAGGYEQYF
V: TRBV5-1; D: .; size: few; J: TRBJ2-7; DNA: TGCGCCAGCAGCCCGCGGCCGGAACGGGGAGAGCAGTACTTC; CDR3: CASSPRPERGEQYF
V: TRBV25-1; D: .; size: .; J: TRBJ2-7; DNA: TGTGCCAGCAGTGTTAGCGCGGACGGAGCCTACGAGCAGTACTTC; CDR3: CASSVSADGAYEQYF
V: TRBV10-2; D: .; size: .; J: TRBJ1-5; DNA: TGCGCCAGCAGTGAAAATAGCAATCAGCCCCAGCATTTT; CDR3: CASSENSNQPQHF
V: TRBV12-3/TRBV12-4; D: TRBD2; size: .; J: TRBJ2-3; DNA: TGTGCCAGCTCAAAATTAGCGGGAGTACGGGGAGATACGCAGTATTTT; CDR3: CASSKLAGVRGDTQYF
V: TRBV6-5; D: TRBD1; size: many; J: TRBJ2-5; DNA: TGTGCCAGCAGTGAAACAGGGGGCGGGGAGACCCAGTACTTC; CDR3: CASSETGGGETQYF
V: TRBV4-2; D: .; size: .; J: TRBJ2-1; DNA: TGTGCCAGCAGGCCAAGAGTTGAGGGGGGCCGGGGTGAGCAGTTCTTC; CDR3: CASRPRVEGGRGEQFF
V: TRBV7-8; D: .; size: .; J: TRBJ2-7; DNA: TGTGCCAGCAGCTTTACCTACGAGCAGTACTTC; CDR3: CASSFTYEQYF
V: TRBV3-1; D: TRBD1; size: few; J: TRBJ2-3; DNA: TGTGCCAGCAACCAGGGACAGCTAACTAGCACAGATACGCAGTATTTT; CDR3: CASNQGQLTSTDTQYF
V: TRBV12-3/TRBV12-4; D: .; size: .; J: TRBJ1-1; DNA: TGTGCCAGCACCCAATACGAATTCGCTTTCTTT; CDR3: CASTQYEFAFF
V: TRBV5-1; D: TRBD1; size: .; J: TRBJ1-1; DNA: TGCGCCAGCAGCCGACAGGGGACGAACACTGAAGCTTTCTTT; CDR3: CASSRQGTNTEAFF
V: TRBV5-4; D: TRBD1; size: .; J: TRBJ2-2; DNA: TGTGCCAGCAGCTCCCGGGACAGGGACACCGGGGAGCTGTTTTTT; CDR3: CASSSRDRDTGELFF
V: TRBV30; D: TRBD1; size: many; J: TRBJ2-3; DNA: TGTGCCTGGGGCACGGGACAGGGCCGAGATACGCAGTATTTT; CDR3: CAWGTGQGRDTQYF
V: TRBV15; D: TRBD1; size: few; J: TRBJ1-2; DNA: TGTGCCACCAGCAGGGGACAGACCCTCTCGGGCTACACCTTC; CDR3: CATSRGQTLSGYTF
V: TRBV5-4; D: TRBD1; size: few; J: TRBJ1-1; DNA: TGTGCCAGCAGACCTCCGGGACAGGGGGCTTTGGACACTGAAGCTTTCTTT; CDR3: CASRPPGQGALDTEAFF
V: TRBV7-2; D: TRBD1; size: .; J: TRBJ1-1; DNA: TGTGCCAGCAGCTTAGAACGGACAGGGAGAAGTTTGAACACTGAAGCTTTCTTT; CDR3: CASSLERTGRSLNTEAFF
V: TRBV20-1; D: TRBD2; size: many; J: TRBJ2-7; DNA: TGCAGTGCTAGTACAGCGGGAGGGCCGGCGACCTACGAGCAGTACTTC; CDR3: CSASTAGGPATYEQYF
V: TRBV7-2; D: TRBD2; size: .; J: TRBJ2-1; DNA: TGTGCCAGCAGCTTAGGATTGGGGGCGGGAGGGCCCTACAATGAGCAGTTCTTC; CDR3: CASSLGLGAGGPYNEQFF
V: TRBV5-1; D: TRBD1; size: few; J: TRBJ1-3; DNA: TGCGCCAGCAGCTTGACAACAGGGGACTCTGGAAACACCATATATTTT; CDR3: CASSLTTGDSGNTIYF
V: TRBV7-9; D: .; size: few; J: TRBJ2-3; DNA: TGTGCCAGCAGCTGGGGGACTGCTAGCACAGATACGCAGTATTTT; CDR3: CASSWGTASTDTQYF
V: TRBV6-5; D: .; size: many; J: TRBJ2-6; DNA: TGTGCCAGCAGTAGTTGGGGGAGTTTCTCTGGGGCCAACGTCCTGACTTTC; CDR3: CASSSWGSFSGANVLTF
V: TRBV7-7; D: TRBD2; size: .; J: TRBJ2-5; DNA: TGTGCCAGCAGCCCTAGCGGGGTACAAGAGACCCAGTACTTC; CDR3: CASSPSGVQETQYF
V: TRBV20-1; D: TRBD1; size: many; J: TRBJ2-7; DNA: TGCAGTGCTCGCGACAGGGTCTCCTACGAGCAGTACTTC; CDR3: CSARDRVSYEQYF
V: TRBV6-1; D: TRBD1; size: few; J: TRBJ1-6; DNA: TGTGCCAGCAGTGGGTCGGGACAGGGTAATTCACCCCTCCACTTT; CDR3: CASSGSGQGNSPLHF
V: TRBV6-5; D: .; size: .; J: TRBJ1-2; DNA: TGTGCCAGCAGTCGAACAGAAGGTCTCACTAACTATGGCTACACCTTC; CDR3: CASSRTEGLTNYGYTF
V: TRBV6-6; D: .; size: few; J: TRBJ2-5; DNA: TGTGCCAGCAAAGGACTCCAAGAGACCCAGTACTTC; CDR3: CASKGLQETQYF
V: TRBV29-1; D: .; size: many; J: TRBJ1-2; DNA: TGCAGCGTTGCCGGGTCCCGAAACGGCTACACCTTC; CDR3: CSVAGSRNGYTF
V: TRBV18; D: .; size: many; J: TRBJ1-5; DNA: TGTGCCAGCTCACCAGCGGAGAGGATCGACAATCAGCCCCAGCATTTT; CDR3: CASSPAERIDNQPQHF
V: TRBV24-1; D: .; size: many; J: TRBJ2-2; DNA: TGTGCCACCAGTGACCCTAGCGCTTCTGGCGGGGAGCTGTTTTTT; CDR3: CATSDPSASGGELFF
V: TRBV20-1; D: .; size: .; J: TRBJ2-5; DNA: TGCAGTGCTAGAGACTCCGGGCCTCGAGAGACCCAGTACTTC; CDR3: CSARDSGPRETQYF
V: TRBV7-9; D: TRBD1; size: .; J: TRBJ2-6; DNA: TGTGCCAGCAGCCTCTTTGGGACAGGGGTGTCTGGGGCCAACGTCCTGACTTTC; CDR3: CASSLFGTGVSGANVLTF
V: TRBV24-1; D: .; size: few; J: TRBJ2-3; DNA: TGTGCCACCGGGGCAGGGTACCCCCAAGATACGCAGTATTTT; CDR3: CATGAGYPQDTQYF
V: TRBV20-1; D: .; size: many; J: TRBJ1-1; DNA: TGCAGTGCTAGAGATTCGGCGTTGACAGCTTTCTTT; CDR3: CSARDSALTAFF
V: TRBV5-1; D: .; size: many; J: TRBJ1-2; DNA: TGCGCCAGCAGCCTGACCTTAGGCTATGGCTACACCTTC; CDR3: CASSLTLGYGYTF
V: TRBV12-3/TRBV12-4; D: TRBD1; size: .; J: TRBJ1-2; DNA: TGTGCCAGCAGTTTACGGACAGGGGATAACTATGGCTACACCTTC; CDR3: CASSLRTGDNYGYTF
V: TRBV19; D: .; size: many; J: TRBJ2-1; DNA: TGTGCCAGTGGGAGTAGTGCTAATGAGCAGTTCTTC; CDR3: CASGSSANEQFF
V: TRBV20-1; D: .; size: .; J: TRBJ1-2; DNA: TGCAGTGCTGGTAGACAGGCCTTCTATGGCTACACCTTC; CDR3: CSAGRQAFYGYTF
V: TRBV24-1; D: TRBD1; size: few; J: TRBJ1-2; DNA: TGTGCCACCAGCGGGACAGGGATTGGCTACACCTTC; CDR3: CATSGTGIGYTF
V: TRBV11-2; D: TRBD1; size: many; J: TRBJ2-1; DNA: TGTGCCAGCAGCCCCGACAGGGCCAATGAGCAGTTCTTC; CDR3: CASSPDRANEQFF
V: TRBV20-1; D: TRBD2; size: many; J: TRBJ2-1; DNA: TGCAGTGCTAGAGATAGGACGGGGGGCTCCTACAATGAGCAGTTCTTC; CDR3: CSARDRTGGSYNEQFF
V: TRBV10-3; D: TRBD1; size: many; J: TRBJ2-3; DNA: TGTGCCACCGGGACAGCGACAGATACGCAGTATTTT; CDR3: CATGTATDTQYF
V: TRBV7-2; D: .; size: .; J: TRBJ2-7; DNA: TGTGCCAGCAGCTTAAAGGGGGTATCGGTCGAGCAGTACTTC; CDR3: CASSLKGVSVEQYF
V: TRBV29-1; D: TRBD2; size: many; J: TRBJ2-3; DNA: TGCAGCTTGGGACTAGCGGGAACCGGCACAGATACGCAGTATTTT; CDR3: CSLGLAGTGTDTQYF
V: TRBV10-3; D: .; size: .; J: TRBJ1-1; DNA: TGTGCCATCAGTGCGGGATATGATGGGGAAGCTTTCTTT; CDR3: CAISAGYDGEAFF
V: TRBV9; D: .; size: few; J: TRBJ2-3; DNA: TGTGCCAGCAGCCCCATCCATACGTGGACAGATACGCAGTATTTT; CDR3: CASSPIHTWTDTQYF
V: TRBV4-2; D: .; size: .; J: TRBJ2-5; DNA: TGTGCCAGCAGCCAAGATTTATGGGGCCTCCGGGAGACCCAGTACTTC; CDR3: CASSQDLWGLRETQYF
V: TRBV4-2; D: TRBD1; size: few; J: TRBJ1-6; DNA: TGTGCCAGCAGCCAAGGAAAGACAGGGAAGCCCTCACCCCTCCACTTT; CDR3: CASSQGKTGKPSPLHF
V: TRBV10-2; D: TRBD1; size: .; J: TRBJ2-7; DNA: TGCGCCAGCGTCCCGGGACAGGGCTCCTACGAGCAGTACTTC; CDR3: CASVPGQGSYEQYF
V: TRBV20-1; D: .; size: .; J: TRBJ1-1; DNA: TGCAGTGCTAGACCCCTCACGGGGGCCCGCAACACTGAAGCTTTCTTT; CDR3: CSARPLTGARNTEAFF
V: TRBV18; D: .; size: few; J: TRBJ1-4; DNA: TGTGCCAGCTCACCACAGACAAATGAAAAACTGTTTTTT; CDR3: CASSPQTNEKLFF
V: TRBV3-1; D: TRBD1; size: few; J: TRBJ1-4; DNA: TGTGCCAGCAGCCGACCAGGGGGCGAGGAAAAACTGTTTTTT; CDR3: CASSRPGGEEKLFF